This T cell receptor beta chain was identified in a study of control samples from healthy donors and cancer patients. In its sample, this clone was seen a few times. The CDR3 is 19 residues long. In germline, CDR1 is LNHNV, CDR2 YYDKDF (reference sequence). The ends lost 0 bases at V and 1 base at J; junction bases unmatched: 8. TCRdb's table, derived via immunoSEQ multiplex PCR, lists solely in-frame clones and lacks some. The sample holds approximately 68,000 clones; under 85% are singletons and the top ten take about 15%. The chain recombines TRBV15 with TRBJ2-4, with 11 bases aligning to TRBD2. The TCR originated in a man aged 60 to 69 in good health. Specimen: blood. The CDR3 loop is CATSREIAGGPWAKNIQYF. The CDR3, as DNA: TGTGCCACCAGCAGAGAAATAGCGGGAGGGCCGTGGGCCAAAAACATTCAGTACTTC.